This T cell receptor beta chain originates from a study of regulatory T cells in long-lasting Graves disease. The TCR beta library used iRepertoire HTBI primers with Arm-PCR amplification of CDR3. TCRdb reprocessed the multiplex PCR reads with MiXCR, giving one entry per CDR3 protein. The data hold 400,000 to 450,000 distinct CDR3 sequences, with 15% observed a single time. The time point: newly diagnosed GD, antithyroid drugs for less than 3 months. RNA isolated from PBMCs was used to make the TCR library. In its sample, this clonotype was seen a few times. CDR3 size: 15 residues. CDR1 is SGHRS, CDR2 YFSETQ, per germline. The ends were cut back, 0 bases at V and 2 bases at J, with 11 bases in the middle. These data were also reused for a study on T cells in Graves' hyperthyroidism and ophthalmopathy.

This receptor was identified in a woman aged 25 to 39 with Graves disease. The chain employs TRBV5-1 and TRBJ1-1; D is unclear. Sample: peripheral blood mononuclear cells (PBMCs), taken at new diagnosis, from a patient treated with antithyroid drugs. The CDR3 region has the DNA TGCGCCAGCAGCTTGGCAGGCACCTCCAACACTGAAGCTTTCTTT. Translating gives CASSLAGTSNTEAFF.